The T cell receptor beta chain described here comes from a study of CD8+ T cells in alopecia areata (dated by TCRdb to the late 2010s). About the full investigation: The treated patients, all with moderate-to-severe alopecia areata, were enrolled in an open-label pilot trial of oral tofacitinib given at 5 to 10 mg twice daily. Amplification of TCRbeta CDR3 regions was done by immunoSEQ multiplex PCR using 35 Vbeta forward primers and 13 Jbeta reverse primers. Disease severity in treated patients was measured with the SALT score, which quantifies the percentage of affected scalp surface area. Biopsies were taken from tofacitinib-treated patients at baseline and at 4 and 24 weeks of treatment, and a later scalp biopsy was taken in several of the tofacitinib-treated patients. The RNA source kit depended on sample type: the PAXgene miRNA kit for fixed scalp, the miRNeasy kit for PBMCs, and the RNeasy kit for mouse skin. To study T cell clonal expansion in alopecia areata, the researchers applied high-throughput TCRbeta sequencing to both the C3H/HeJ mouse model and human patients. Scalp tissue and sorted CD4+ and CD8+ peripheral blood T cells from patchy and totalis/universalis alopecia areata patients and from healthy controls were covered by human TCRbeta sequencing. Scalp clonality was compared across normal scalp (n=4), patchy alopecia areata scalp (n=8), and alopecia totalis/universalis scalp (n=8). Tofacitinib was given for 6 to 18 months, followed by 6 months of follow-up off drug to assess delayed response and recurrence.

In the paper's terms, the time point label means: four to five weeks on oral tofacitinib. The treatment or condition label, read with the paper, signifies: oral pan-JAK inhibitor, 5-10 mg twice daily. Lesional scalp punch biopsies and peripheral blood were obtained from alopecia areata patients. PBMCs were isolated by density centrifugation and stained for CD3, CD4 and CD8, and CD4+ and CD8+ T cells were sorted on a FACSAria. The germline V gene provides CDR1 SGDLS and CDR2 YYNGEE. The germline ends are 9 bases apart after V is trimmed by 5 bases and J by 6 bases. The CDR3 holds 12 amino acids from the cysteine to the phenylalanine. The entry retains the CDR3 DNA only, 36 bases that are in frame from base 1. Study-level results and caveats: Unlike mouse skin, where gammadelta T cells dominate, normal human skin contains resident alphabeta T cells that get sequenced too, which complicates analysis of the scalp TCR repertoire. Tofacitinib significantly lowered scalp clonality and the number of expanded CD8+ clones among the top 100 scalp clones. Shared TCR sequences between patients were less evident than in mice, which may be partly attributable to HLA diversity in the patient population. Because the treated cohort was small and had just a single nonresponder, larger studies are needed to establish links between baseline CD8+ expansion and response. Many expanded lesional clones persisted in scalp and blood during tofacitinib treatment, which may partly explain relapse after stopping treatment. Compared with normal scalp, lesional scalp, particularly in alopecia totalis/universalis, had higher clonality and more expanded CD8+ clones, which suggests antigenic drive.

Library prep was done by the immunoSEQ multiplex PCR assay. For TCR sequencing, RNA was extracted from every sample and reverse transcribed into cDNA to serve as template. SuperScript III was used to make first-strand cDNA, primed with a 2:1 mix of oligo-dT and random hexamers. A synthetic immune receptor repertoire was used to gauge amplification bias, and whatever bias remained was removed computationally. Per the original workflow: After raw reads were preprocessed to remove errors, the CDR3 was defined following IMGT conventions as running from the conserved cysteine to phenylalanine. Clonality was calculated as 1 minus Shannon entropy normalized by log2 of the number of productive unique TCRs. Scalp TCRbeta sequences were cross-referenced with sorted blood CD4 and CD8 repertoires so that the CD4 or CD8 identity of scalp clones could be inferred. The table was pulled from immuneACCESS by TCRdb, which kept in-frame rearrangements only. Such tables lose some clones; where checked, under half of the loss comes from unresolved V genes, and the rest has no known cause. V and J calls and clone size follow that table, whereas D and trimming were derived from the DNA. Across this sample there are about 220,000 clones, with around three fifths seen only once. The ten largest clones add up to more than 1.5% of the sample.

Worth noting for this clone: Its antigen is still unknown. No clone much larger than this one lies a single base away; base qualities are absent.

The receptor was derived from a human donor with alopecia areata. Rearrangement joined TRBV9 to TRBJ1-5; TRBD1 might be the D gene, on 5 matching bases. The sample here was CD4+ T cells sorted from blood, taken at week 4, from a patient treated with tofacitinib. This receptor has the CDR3 CASSDGGQPQHF. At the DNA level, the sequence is TGTGCCAGCAGTGACGGGGGTCAGCCCCAGCATTTT.